These 2 T cell receptor beta chains were all obtained from the same sample, sequenced in a study of T cell responses to AZD1222 COVID-19 vaccine. Produced via immunoSEQ multiplex PCR; TCRdb's table is partial and in-frame only. Here the sample spans about 160,000 clones, around 91% being singletons. Material: peripheral blood, obtained on day 0 of AZD1222 vaccination. All receptors come from an adult in good health.

The chain combines TRBV5-6 with TRBJ2-1; D is perhaps TRBD2 (5 bases). Germline lookup yields CDR1 SGHDT and CDR2 YYEEEE. Trimming removed 4 bases at V and 5 bases at J, with 13 bases between. The CDR3 runs 14 residues. The CDR3 loop reads CASSRGSVNNEQFF. The CDR3 DNA reads TGTGCCAGCAGCCGGGGTAGCGTAAACAATGAGCAGTTCTTC.

This clone is a singleton in its sample. The chain recombines TRBV9 with TRBJ2-7, with D maybe TRBD1 (6 bases). The CDR3 extends over 14 amino acids. V was trimmed by 0 bases and J by 7 bases, leaving 14 bases between them. Germline V CDR1 and CDR2: SGDLS, YYNGEE. CDR3 sequence: CASSVVGRGGEQYF. The CDR3 DNA sequence: TGTGCCAGCAGCGTAGTAGGCAGGGGTGGAGAGCAGTACTTC.